The T cell receptor beta chain under discussion was sequenced for a study of blood T cell repertoires in COVID-19. As for the study in general: Material from acute and convalescent COVID-19 was sourced from the United States, Italy and Spain. PBMCs, B-cell-depleted T cells, or T cells were the source of the cDNA or gDNA that made up the material.

Clones were sequenced by immunoSEQ multiplex PCR, and TCRdb holds only the in-frame ones, with some missing. The sample has about 120,000 clones, 79% seen once. The germline V and J ends were trimmed by 3 bases and 2 bases, with 7 bases remaining between them. Looked up from germline, CDR1 is LNHDA and CDR2 is SQIVND (reference sequence). The CDR3 runs 13 residues. The sequencing sample was made of peripheral blood. V usage is TRBV19 and J usage is TRBJ2-5; D is undetermined. The receptor was derived from a woman of 80 years or more with acute or convalescent COVID-19. The chain's CDR3 is CASSIARQETQYF. In DNA form, the CDR3 reads TGTGCCAGTAGTATCGCCAGACAAGAGACCCAGTACTTC.